Following are 17 T cell receptor beta chains from one sample sequenced in a study of cytomegalovirus exposure and HLA in healthy donors. It was with 60 Vbeta and 13 Jbeta primers that the PCR ran. Assay: immunoSEQ multiplex PCR; the TCRdb copy retains only in-frame clones and omits some. The repertoire holds 150,000 to 200,000 clones, with around 81% as singletons. Sequencing was carried out using PBMCs. The source is a woman under 30 in good health and CMV-seropositive.

The chain uses TRBV5-5 and TRBJ2-7; no reliable D call. The length of the CDR3 is 13 residues. CDR1 and CDR2 from the germline V gene are SGHKS and YYEKEE (reference sequence). V was clipped by 1 base and J by 2 bases, with 7 bases between them. CDR3 in amino acids: CASSLISTYEQYV. Written as DNA, the CDR3 is TGTGCCAGCAGCTTGATTAGCACCTACGAGCAGTACGTC.

J is TRBJ2-1 and V is TRBV9; 8 nucleotides match TRBD2. The V gene's germline CDR1 is SGDLS and CDR2 YYNGEE. The trim removed 4 bases at V and 0 bases at J, leaving 9 bases unmatched. The CDR3 sequence is 17 residues long. The CDR3 protein is CASSTSGGGLSYNEQFF. The CDR3 DNA is TGTGCCAGCAGCACTAGCGGAGGGGGTCTCTCCTACAATGAGCAGTTCTTC.

V usage is TRBV5-5 and J usage is TRBJ2-5; 8 bases are shared with TRBD2. Per the germline V gene, CDR1 is SGHKS and CDR2 is YYEKEE (reference sequence). V lost 4 bases to trimming and J lost 2 bases; unmatched junction nucleotides: 4. CDR3 length equals 14 residues. The CDR3 sequence is CASSEKRGQETQYF. Written as DNA, the CDR3 is TGTGCCAGCAGCGAAAAGCGGGGGCAAGAGACCCAGTACTTC.

V is TRBV5-6 and J is TRBJ1-5, with D hard to call. The germline gives CDR1 SGHDT, CDR2 YYEEEE. The CDR3 runs to 16 residues. The V end was cut by 2 bases, the J end by 5 bases, with 17 bases between. The CDR3 reads CASSFYPRSNDQPQHF. The CDR3 region has the DNA TGTGCCAGCAGCTTTTACCCCAGGTCGAACGATCAGCCCCAGCATTTT.

The chain has TRBV19 and TRBJ1-5; D is ambiguous. Germline loops: CDR1 LNHDA, CDR2 SQIVND (reference sequence). Trimming stripped 6 bases from V and 9 bases from J, with 18 bases between. This CDR3 has 14 residues. CDR3 nucleotide sequence: TGTGCCAGTAGCTCCTACGGGAGGTTGGGGCCCCAGCATTTT. This sequence encodes CASSSYGRLGPQHF.

The chain uses TRBV19 and TRBJ2-4, with 8 bases lining up with TRBD2. V trimming: 5 bases; J trimming: 0 bases; junction bases outside the gene matches: 3. Germline V CDR1 and CDR2: LNHDA, SQIVND (reference sequence). The CDR3 contains 15 residues. The CDR3, as DNA: TGTGCCAGTAGTTTCGGGGGGGGAGCCAAAAACATTCAGTACTTC. This gives the protein CASSFGGGAKNIQYF.

The chain couples TRBV20-1 to TRBJ2-3; TRBD2 might be the D (6 bases). The CDR3 has 11 amino acids. Per germline, CDR1 DFQATT and CDR2 SNEGSKA (reference sequence). Trimming removed 4 bases from V and 7 bases from J, with 9 bases in between. CDR3 protein: CSATAGNTQYF. Written as DNA, the CDR3 is TGCAGTGCTACCGCGGGGAATACGCAGTATTTT.

The rearrangement links TRBV7-3 to TRBJ2-2; D unresolved. The germline V gene encodes CDR1 SGHTA and CDR2 FQGTGA. Trimming removed 6 bases at V and 4 bases at J, with 15 bases between. There are 15 residues in the CDR3. This CDR3 is CASSTGSLATGELFF. The CDR3 DNA sequence: TGTGCCAGCAGTACCGGGTCACTCGCCACCGGGGAGCTGTTTTTT.

As for this clone: The same CDR3 also results from other DNA sequences found in this sample. V is TRBV18 and J is TRBJ2-5; a possible D gene is TRBD2 (7 bases). The CDR3 length is 14 residues. V was pared by 3 bases and J by 2 bases, with 10 bases between. Germline V gene lookup returns CDR1 KGHSH and CDR2 LQKENI. The CDR3 DNA reads TGTGCCAGCTCACCGGGGAGGGGGCAAGAGACCCAGTACTTC. Residues: CASSPGRGQETQYF.

V usage is TRBV6-5 and J usage is TRBJ1-2; D perhaps matches TRBD1 (6 bases). Germline V CDR1 and CDR2: MNHEY, SVGAGI. This CDR3 has 15 residues. V lost 10 bases and J 0 bases, leaving 18 bases between the germline ends. The CDR3 spells CATTRGQRTNYGYTF. CDR3 coding DNA: TGTGCCACGACAAGAGGACAGCGGACTAACTATGGCTACACCTTC.

The V call is TRBV7-9, the J call TRBJ1-5; TRBD1 matches at 10 bases. The germline V gene encodes CDR1 SEHNR and CDR2 FQNEAQ (reference sequence). The CDR3 length is 14 residues. V dropped 5 bases and J dropped 6; count of bases not matched to a gene: 4. The CDR3 DNA sequence: TGTGCCAGCAGCGAAGGACAGGGGGTTCAGCCCCAGCATTTT. Translating it yields CASSEGQGVQPQHF.

This clone is a singleton in its sample. The rearrangement uses TRBV5-4 and TRBJ2-7, with D possibly being TRBD2 (5 bases). Germline values: CDR1 SGHNT, CDR2 YYREEE (reference sequence). The CDR3 is 13 amino acids. V was shortened by 0 bases and J by 10 bases, with 14 bases between the two germline ends. The CDR3 reads CASSLAGVPGQYF. The CDR3 DNA follows: TGTGCCAGCAGCTTGGCCGGGGTACCCGGACAGTACTTC.

This clone was seen a handful of times. This chain links TRBV15 with TRBJ2-7; 14 bases line up with TRBD2. Germline values: CDR1 LNHNV, CDR2 YYDKDF (reference sequence). V shed 0 bases and J 2 bases; nucleotides not matched to a gene: 6. This CDR3 is 18 amino acids long. CDR3 sequence (DNA): TGTGCCACCAGCAGAGATGGGGGACTAGCGGGGGTTACCTACGAGCAGTACTTC. Its protein is CATSRDGGLAGVTYEQYF.

This clone was counted once. This chain uses TRBV15 with TRBJ2-5; D might be TRBD2 (6 bases). This CDR3 comprises 14 residues. Germline assignment: CDR1 LNHNV and CDR2 YYDKDF (reference sequence). V gave up 3 bases and J gave up 4 bases, with 12 bases separating them. The CDR3, as DNA: TGTGCCACCAGCAGTCGGAAGGAGGGAGAGACCCAGTACTTC. This codes for CATSSRKEGETQYF.

The chain is built from TRBV28 and TRBJ1-4; D may be TRBD1 (6 bases). This CDR3 is built from 13 residues. Germline CDR1 and CDR2: MDHEN and SYDVKM. V was clipped by 5 bases and J by 4 bases, with 8 bases between them. DNA for the CDR3: TGTGCCAGCAGTAGGACAGTTAATGAAAAACTGTTTTTT. Translation gives CASSRTVNEKLFF.

This rearrangement joins TRBV5-4 to TRBJ1-2, with 9 bases identical to TRBD1. Germline V CDR1 and CDR2: SGHNT, YYREEE (reference sequence). V lost 3 bases, J lost 6 bases, and 9 bases stayed unmatched. This CDR3 is built from 15 residues. CDR3 residues: CASSSPTGGRDGYTF. The CDR3 region has the DNA TGTGCCAGCAGCTCTCCGACAGGGGGACGTGATGGCTACACCTTC.

The chain carries TRBV30 and TRBJ1-2; D remains unclear. This CDR3 is built from 12 residues. The germline V gene encodes CDR1 GTSNPN and CDR2 SVGIG (reference sequence). Trimming pared 5 bases from V and 3 bases from J, leaving 10 bases between. CDR3 sequence reads: CAWGGEHYGYTF. In DNA form, the CDR3 reads TGTGCCTGGGGTGGTGAGCACTATGGCTACACCTTC.